This is a list of T cell receptor beta chains from one sample in a study of CD8 T cells in ankylosing spondylitis. TCRdb redid the calling of the 5' RACE reads with MiXCR, one entry per CDR3 protein. The sample lists about 500,000 distinct CDR3 sequences, roughly an eighth seen once, with approximately 6.2% in the top ten. Material for sequencing was blood, either unsorted or a sorted T cell fraction (not recorded which). These receptors were collected from a male donor with ankylosing spondylitis. The CDR3 runs from the conserved cysteine through the conserved F or W. A D gene is named only where the DNA matches it firmly. Some rows have no size entry. The others give once, few or many, or a class for an expanded clone.

NA	TRBV11-2	NA	TRBJ2-1	CASRPRGETDEQFF	TGTGCCAGCAGGCCGAGGGGGGAAACAGATGAGCAGTTCTTC
NA	TRBV20-1	NA	TRBJ2-1	CSARDRLRNEQFF	TGCAGTGCTAGAGACCGACTACGCAATGAGCAGTTCTTC
NA	TRBV7-7	TRBD2	TRBJ2-2	CASRTGLAETGELFF	TGTGCCAGCAGGACAGGACTAGCGGAAACCGGGGAGCTGTTTTTT
NA	TRBV20-1	NA	TRBJ1-6	CSARDPGGGRSPLHF	TGCAGTGCTAGAGACCCCGGGGGAGGGCGATCACCCCTCCACTTT
few	TRBV24-1	TRBD1	TRBJ2-2	CATSGGGQGAPANTGELFF	TGTGCCACCAGTGGTGGGGGACAGGGGGCACCCGCGAACACCGGGGAGCTGTTTTTT
few	TRBV5-1	TRBD1	TRBJ2-2	CASSARQGTTGELFF	TGCGCCAGCAGCGCGCGACAGGGGACCACCGGGGAGCTGTTTTTT
few	TRBV20-1	TRBD2	TRBJ2-3	CSAPGLAGVYDTQYF	TGCAGTGCCCCCGGACTAGCGGGAGTATATGATACGCAGTATTTT
NA	TRBV20-1	NA	TRBJ2-7	CSARPAGRVYEQYF	TGCAGTGCTAGACCCGCCGGCAGGGTCTACGAGCAGTACTTC
NA	TRBV12-3/TRBV12-4	TRBD2	TRBJ2-1	CASRRAGGPNEQFF	TGTGCCAGCAGACGGGCGGGAGGGCCGAATGAGCAGTTCTTC
NA	TRBV12-5	TRBD2	TRBJ2-1	CASGAPGLATSDEQFF	TGTGCTAGTGGTGCTCCGGGACTAGCAACTTCGGATGAGCAGTTCTTC
NA	TRBV5-5	NA	TRBJ2-5	CASSLARDETQYF	TGTGCCAGCAGCTTGGCCAGGGACGAGACCCAGTACTTC
NA	TRBV6-6	NA	TRBJ1-3	CASTPGLRNTIYF	TGTGCCAGCACCCCTGGGCTTCGAAACACCATATATTTT
few	TRBV4-1	TRBD1	TRBJ1-6	CASSRDDRDRPNSPLHF	TGCGCCAGCAGCCGAGATGACCGGGACAGACCTAATTCACCCCTCCACTTT
NA	TRBV10-3	NA	TRBJ1-2	CAISESLGVESYTF	TGTGCCATCAGTGAGTCGCTGGGGGTAGAGAGCTACACCTTC
many	TRBV18	NA	TRBJ1-4	CASSPLTRDEKLFF	TGTGCCAGCTCACCCTTGACACGAGATGAAAAACTGTTTTTT
many	TRBV5-1	NA	TRBJ2-1	CASSGNYVGEQFF	TGCGCCAGCAGCGGGAATTATGTGGGTGAGCAGTTCTTC
few	TRBV7-9	TRBD2	TRBJ2-1	CASSSRTSGGSYNEQFF	TGTGCCAGCAGCTCACGGACTAGCGGTGGCTCCTACAATGAGCAGTTCTTC
NA	TRBV30	TRBD1	TRBJ1-1	CAWARGGNTEAFF	TGTGCCTGGGCCAGGGGGGGGAACACTGAAGCTTTCTTT
few	TRBV7-2	NA	TRBJ2-3	CASTNSGRDTQYF	TGTGCCAGCACCAATAGCGGCCGGGATACGCAGTATTTT
few	TRBV25-1	NA	TRBJ1-1	CASSEYGGTEAFF	TGTGCCAGCAGTGAATATGGGGGAACTGAAGCTTTCTTT
NA	TRBV19	NA	TRBJ2-1	CASSQRDLGHNEQFF	TGTGCCAGTAGTCAGAGGGACCTCGGACACAATGAGCAGTTCTTC
NA	TRBV29-1	TRBD2	TRBJ2-3	CSVVAGEGGTQYF	TGCAGCGTCGTAGCGGGAGAGGGTGGTACGCAGTATTTT
few	TRBV2	NA	TRBJ2-3	CASSEIAATQYF	TGTGCCAGCAGTGAAATCGCCGCTACGCAGTATTTT
many	TRBV10-2	TRBD2	TRBJ2-2	CASVLAAGRMELFF	TGCGCCAGCGTACTAGCGGCCGGGCGGATGGAGCTGTTTTTT